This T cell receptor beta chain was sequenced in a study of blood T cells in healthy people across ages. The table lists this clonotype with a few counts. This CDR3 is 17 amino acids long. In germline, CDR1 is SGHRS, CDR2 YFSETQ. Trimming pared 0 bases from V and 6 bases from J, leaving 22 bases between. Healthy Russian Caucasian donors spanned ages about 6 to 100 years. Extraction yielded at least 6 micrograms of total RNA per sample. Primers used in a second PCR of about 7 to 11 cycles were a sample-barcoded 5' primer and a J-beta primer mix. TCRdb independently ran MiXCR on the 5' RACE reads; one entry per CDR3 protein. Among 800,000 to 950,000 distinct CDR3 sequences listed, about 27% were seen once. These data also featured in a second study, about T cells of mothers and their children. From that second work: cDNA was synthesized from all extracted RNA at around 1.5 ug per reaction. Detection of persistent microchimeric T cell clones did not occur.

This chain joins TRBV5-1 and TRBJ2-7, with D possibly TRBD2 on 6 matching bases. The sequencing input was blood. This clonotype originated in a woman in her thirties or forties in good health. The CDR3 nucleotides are TGCGCCAGCAGCTTGGAGTCGGGGGTGGCAGTTGGAAGCGAGCAGTACTTC. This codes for CASSLESGVAVGSEQYF.